Presented here are 5 T cell receptor beta chains from one specimen sequenced in a study of cytomegalovirus exposure and HLA in healthy donors. PCR used 60 Vbeta primers and 13 Jbeta primers. Libraries were prepared by immunoSEQ multiplex PCR; TCRdb keeps only in-frame clonotypes and omits some of them. The sample holds under 300,000 clones, under 80% seen once. The sample was PBMCs. The receptor source for this set is a female donor in good health and CMV-seronegative.

The CDR3 region has the DNA TGTGCCAGTTTTTCGGCAGGGCTTAGCTATGGCTACACCTTC. It codes for CASFSAGLSYGYTF. This sequence joins TRBV6-5 and TRBJ1-2, with D tentatively TRBD1 (5 bases). Germline CDR1 MNHEY, CDR2 SVGAGI. The CDR3 is 14 residues long. V was pared by 9 bases and J by 4 bases, with 18 bases between.

For this clone: The germline gene is not matched at one end of the junction; a read error may be the cause. The chain links TRBV2 to TRBJ2-1, with D possibly matching TRBD2 (5 bases). The CDR3 consists of 16 residues. Germline lookup yields CDR1 SNHLY and CDR2 FYNNEI. The CDR3 spells CASSSLGGSSYNERFF. The CDR3 nucleotides are TGTGCCAGCAGTTCCCTCGGCGGGTCCTCCTACAATGAGCGGTTCTTC.

This clone was recorded once. The V call is TRBV15, the J call TRBJ1-3; maybe TRBD1 (6 bases). V gave up 0 bases and J gave up 2 bases, with 11 bases separating them. Per the germline V gene, CDR1 is LNHNV and CDR2 is YYDKDF (reference sequence). CDR3 length: 16 residues. This CDR3 is CATSRDRDIAGNTIYF. The CDR3 nucleotides are TGTGCCACCAGCAGAGACCGGGACATTGCTGGAAACACCATATATTTT.

The chain recombines TRBV6-1 with TRBJ2-1; 10 bases align to TRBD2. J was trimmed by 5 bases and V by 2 bases; bases with no gene match: 6. The CDR3 contains 16 residues. Germline lookup yields CDR1 MNHNS and CDR2 SASEGT. CDR3 nucleotide sequence: TGTGCCAGCAGTGAACGGGGGGGACTAGCGAACAATGAGCAGTTCTTC. It yields the protein CASSERGGLANNEQFF.

V and J are TRBV27 and TRBJ1-1, with D perhaps matching TRBD1 (5 bases). The length of the CDR3 is 15 residues. CDR1 is MNHEY and CDR2 is SMNVEV in the germline V gene (reference sequence). Trimming left V 6 bases short and J 0 bases short, with 14 bases between. The CDR3 bases are TGTGCCAGCAGATATCTCGACAGTATGAACACTGAAGCTTTCTTT. Translating gives CASRYLDSMNTEAFF.